This record looks at one T cell receptor beta chain sequence and its context. One entry per CDR3 protein, called by TCRdb with MiXCR from the 5' RACE reads. The table lists about 8,900 distinct CDR3 sequences, 55% of them singletons. The V end lost 2 bases, the J end lost 1 base, and 3 bases lay between the germline ends. This CDR3 region has 12 residues. Cells sorted as Tregs were CD4+, CD25+ and CD127-/low. This TCR came from a female donor with breast cancer. Sequencing was carried out using Tregs sorted from a lymph node. The V gene is TRBV12-3 or TRBV12-4, the J gene TRBJ2-7; D is unresolved. The CDR3 DNA reads TGTGCCAGCAGTTTAAGGTCCTACGAGCAGTACTTC. Residues: CASSLRSYEQYF.